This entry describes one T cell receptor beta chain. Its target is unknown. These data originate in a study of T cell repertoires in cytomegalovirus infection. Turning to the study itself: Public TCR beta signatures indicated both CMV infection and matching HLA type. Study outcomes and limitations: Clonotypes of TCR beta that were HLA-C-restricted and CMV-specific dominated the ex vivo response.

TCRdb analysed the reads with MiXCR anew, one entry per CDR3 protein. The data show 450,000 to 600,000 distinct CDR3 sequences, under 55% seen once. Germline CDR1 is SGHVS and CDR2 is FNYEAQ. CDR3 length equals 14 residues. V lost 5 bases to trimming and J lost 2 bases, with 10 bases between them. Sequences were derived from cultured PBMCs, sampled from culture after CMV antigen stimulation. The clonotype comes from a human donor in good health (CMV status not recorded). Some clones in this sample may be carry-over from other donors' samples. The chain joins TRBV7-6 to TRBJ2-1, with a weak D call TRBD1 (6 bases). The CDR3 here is CASSPGQTYNEQFF. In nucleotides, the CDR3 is TGTGCCAGCAGCCCCGGACAGACCTACAATGAGCAGTTCTTC.